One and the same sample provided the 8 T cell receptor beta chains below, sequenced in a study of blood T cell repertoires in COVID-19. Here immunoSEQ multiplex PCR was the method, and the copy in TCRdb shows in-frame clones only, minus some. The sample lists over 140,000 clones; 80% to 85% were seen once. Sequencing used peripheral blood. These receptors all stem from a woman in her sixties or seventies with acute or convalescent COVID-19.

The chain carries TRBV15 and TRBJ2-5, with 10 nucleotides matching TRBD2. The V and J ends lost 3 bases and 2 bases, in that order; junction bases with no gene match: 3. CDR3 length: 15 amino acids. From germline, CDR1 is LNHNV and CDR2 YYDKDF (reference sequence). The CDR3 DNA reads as TGTGCCACCAGCAGCAGGACTAGCGGACAAGAGACCCAGTACTTC. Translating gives CATSSRTSGQETQYF.

This CDR3 is CASSSRERGAQFF. As DNA, the CDR3 is TGTGCCAGCAGCTCCCGCGAAAGGGGCGCACAGTTCTTC. The rearrangement joins TRBV7-2 to TRBJ2-1; D possibly corresponds to TRBD1 (5 bases). Per germline, CDR1 SGHTA and CDR2 FQGNSA. The V end was cut by 4 bases, the J end by 13 bases, with 17 bases between. The CDR3 is 13 residues long.

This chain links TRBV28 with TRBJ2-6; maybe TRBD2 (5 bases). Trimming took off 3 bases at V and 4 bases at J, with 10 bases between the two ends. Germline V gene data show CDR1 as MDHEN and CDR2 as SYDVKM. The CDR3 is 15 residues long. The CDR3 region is CASSFLPGGANVLTF. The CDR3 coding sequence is TGTGCCAGCAGTTTCCTACCGGGGGGGGCCAACGTCCTGACTTTC.

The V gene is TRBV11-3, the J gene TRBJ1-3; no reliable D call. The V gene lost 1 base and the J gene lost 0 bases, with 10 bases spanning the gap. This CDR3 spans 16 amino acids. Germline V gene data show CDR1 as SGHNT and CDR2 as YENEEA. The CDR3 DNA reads TGTGCCAGCAGCTTAGTCAGTTCTTTCTCTGGAAACACCATATATTTT. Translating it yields CASSLVSSFSGNTIYF.

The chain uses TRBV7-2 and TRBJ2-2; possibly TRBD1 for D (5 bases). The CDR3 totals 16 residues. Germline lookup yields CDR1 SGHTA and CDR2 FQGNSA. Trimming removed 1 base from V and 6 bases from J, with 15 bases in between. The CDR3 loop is CASSLDFRVVSGELFF. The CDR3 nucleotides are TGTGCCAGCAGCTTAGATTTCAGGGTGGTGTCCGGGGAGCTGTTTTTT.

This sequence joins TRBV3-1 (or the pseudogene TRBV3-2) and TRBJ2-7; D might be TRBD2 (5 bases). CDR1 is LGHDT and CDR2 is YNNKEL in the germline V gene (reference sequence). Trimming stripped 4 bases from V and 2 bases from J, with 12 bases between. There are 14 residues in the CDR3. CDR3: CASSPSGNTYEQYF. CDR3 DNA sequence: TGTGCCAGCAGCCCCAGCGGAAATACCTACGAGCAGTACTTC.

For the CDR3, the DNA is TGTGCCAGCAGCTGGCACAAGGGGACAGTGAGGGACACAGATACGCAGTATTTT. This gives the protein CASSWHKGTVRDTDTQYF. The rearrangement uses TRBV7-6 and TRBJ2-3, with TRBD1 matching over 7 bases. Germline CDR1 reads SGHVS; CDR2 reads FNYEAQ. The CDR3 is 18 amino acids. Trimming at V came to 4 bases and at J to 2 bases, leaving 15 bases not matched to a gene.

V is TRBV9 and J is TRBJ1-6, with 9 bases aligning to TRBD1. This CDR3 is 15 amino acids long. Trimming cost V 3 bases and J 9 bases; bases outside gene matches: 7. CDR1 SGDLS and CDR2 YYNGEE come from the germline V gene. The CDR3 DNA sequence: TGTGCCAGCAGCGAATCGGGGGACAGGGTTTCACCCCTCCACTTT. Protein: CASSESGDRVSPLHF.